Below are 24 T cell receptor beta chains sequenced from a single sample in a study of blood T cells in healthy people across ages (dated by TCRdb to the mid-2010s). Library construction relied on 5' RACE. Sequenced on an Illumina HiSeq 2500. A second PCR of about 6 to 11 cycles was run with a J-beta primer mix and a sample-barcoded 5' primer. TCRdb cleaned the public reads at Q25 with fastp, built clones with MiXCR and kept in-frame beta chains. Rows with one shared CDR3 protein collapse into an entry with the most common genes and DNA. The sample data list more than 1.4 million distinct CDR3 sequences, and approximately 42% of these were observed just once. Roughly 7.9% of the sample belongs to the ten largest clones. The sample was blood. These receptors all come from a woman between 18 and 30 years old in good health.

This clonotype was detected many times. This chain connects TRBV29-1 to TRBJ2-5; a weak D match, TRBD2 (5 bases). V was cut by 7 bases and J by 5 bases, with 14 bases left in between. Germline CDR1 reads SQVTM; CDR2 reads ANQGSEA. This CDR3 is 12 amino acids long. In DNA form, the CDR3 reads TGCAGCGCTAACGGGATTTGGGAGACCCAGTACTTC. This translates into CSANGIWETQYF.

CDR3 residues: CASSEAGGWTGGNGYTF. CDR3 coding DNA: TGTGCCAGCAGTGAAGCGGGGGGCTGGACAGGGGGCAATGGCTACACCTTC. The V call is TRBV6-1, the J call TRBJ1-2, with 11 bases that match TRBD1. CDR1 is MNHNS and CDR2 is SASEGT in the germline V gene. J gave up 6 bases and V 0 bases, and 9 bases lay outside the gene matches. The length of the CDR3 is 17 residues.

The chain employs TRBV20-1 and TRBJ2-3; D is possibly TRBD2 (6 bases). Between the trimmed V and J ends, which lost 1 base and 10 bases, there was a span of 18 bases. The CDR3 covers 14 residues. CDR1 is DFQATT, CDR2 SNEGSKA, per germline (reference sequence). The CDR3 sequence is CSARGARDSPSQYF. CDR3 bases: TGCAGTGCTAGAGGGGCGCGGGACTCCCCATCGCAGTATTTT.

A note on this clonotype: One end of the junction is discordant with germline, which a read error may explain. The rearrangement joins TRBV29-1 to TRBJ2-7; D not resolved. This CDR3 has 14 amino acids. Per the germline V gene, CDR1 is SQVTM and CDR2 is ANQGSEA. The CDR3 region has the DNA TGCAGCGTTGAAGATGGCGACGGAAACTACGAGCGGTACTTC. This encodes CSVEDGDGNYERYF.

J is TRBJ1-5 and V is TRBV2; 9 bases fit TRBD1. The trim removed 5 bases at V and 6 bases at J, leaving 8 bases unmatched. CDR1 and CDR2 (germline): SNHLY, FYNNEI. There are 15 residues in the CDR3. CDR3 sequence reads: CASSPDGQGSQPQHF. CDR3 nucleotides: TGTGCCAGCAGTCCTGATGGACAGGGGAGTCAGCCCCAGCATTTT.

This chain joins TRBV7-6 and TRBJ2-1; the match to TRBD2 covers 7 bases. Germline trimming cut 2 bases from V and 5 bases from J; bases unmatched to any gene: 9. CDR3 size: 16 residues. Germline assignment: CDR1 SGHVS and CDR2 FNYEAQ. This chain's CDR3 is CASSLFYGGTNNEQFF. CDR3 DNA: TGTGCCAGCAGCTTATTCTACGGCGGGACTAACAATGAGCAGTTCTTC.

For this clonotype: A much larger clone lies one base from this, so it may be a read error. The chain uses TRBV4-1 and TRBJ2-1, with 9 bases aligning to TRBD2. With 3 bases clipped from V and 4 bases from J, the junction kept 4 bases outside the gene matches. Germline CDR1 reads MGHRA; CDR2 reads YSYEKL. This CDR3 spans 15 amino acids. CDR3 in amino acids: CASSHSSGGYNEQFF. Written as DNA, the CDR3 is TGCGCCAGCAGCCACTCAAGCGGGGGGTACAATGAGCAGTTCTTC.

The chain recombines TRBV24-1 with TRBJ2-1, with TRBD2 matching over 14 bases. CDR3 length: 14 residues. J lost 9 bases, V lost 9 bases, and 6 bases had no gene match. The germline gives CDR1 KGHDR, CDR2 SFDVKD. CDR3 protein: CATAGTSGRGEQFF. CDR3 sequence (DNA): TGTGCCACCGCCGGGACTAGCGGGAGAGGTGAGCAGTTCTTC.

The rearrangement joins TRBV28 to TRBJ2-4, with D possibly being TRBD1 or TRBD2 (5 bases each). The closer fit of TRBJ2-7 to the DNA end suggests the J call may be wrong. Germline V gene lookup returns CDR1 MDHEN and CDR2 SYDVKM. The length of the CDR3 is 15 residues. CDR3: CASSVLSQGDGEQYF. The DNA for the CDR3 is TGTGCCAGCAGTGTTCTCTCTCAGGGAGACGGCGAGCAGTACTTC.

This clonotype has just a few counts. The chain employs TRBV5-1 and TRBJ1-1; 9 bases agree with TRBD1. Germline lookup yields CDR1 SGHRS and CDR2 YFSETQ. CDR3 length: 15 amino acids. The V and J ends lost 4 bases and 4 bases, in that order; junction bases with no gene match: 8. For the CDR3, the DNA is TGCGCCAGCAGCCCCGGACAGGGGAGGGGCACTGAAGCTTTCTTT. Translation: CASSPGQGRGTEAFF. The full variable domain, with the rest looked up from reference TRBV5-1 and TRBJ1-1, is KAGVTQTPRYLIKTRGQQVTLSCSPISGHRSVSWYQQTPGQGLQFLFEYFSETQRNKGNFPGRFSGRQFSNSRSEMNVSTLELGDSALYLCASSPGQGRGTEAFFGQGTRLTVV.

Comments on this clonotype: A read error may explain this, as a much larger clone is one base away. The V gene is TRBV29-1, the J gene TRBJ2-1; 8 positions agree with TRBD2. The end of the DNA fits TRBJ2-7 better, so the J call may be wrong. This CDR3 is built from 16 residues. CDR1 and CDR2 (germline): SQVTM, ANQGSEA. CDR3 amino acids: CSVKNPSGQEYNEQYF. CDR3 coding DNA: TGCAGCGTCAAGAACCCTAGCGGGCAAGAGTACAATGAGCAGTACTTC.

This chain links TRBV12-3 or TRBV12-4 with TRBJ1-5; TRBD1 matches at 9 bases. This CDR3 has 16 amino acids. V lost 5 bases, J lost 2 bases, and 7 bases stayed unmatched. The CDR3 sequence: CASSRGTGFRNQPQHF. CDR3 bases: TGTGCCAGCAGTCGCGGGACAGGGTTCCGCAATCAGCCCCAGCATTTT.

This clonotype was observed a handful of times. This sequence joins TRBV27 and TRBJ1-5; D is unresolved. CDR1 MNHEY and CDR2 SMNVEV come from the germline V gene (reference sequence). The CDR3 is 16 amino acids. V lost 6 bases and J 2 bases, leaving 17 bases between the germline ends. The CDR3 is CASRKQSGGRNQPQHF. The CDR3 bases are TGTGCCAGCAGAAAACAGTCAGGTGGGCGCAATCAGCCCCAGCATTTT.

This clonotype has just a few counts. The CDR3 nucleotides read TGCGCCAGCAGCCACTCCGGGACAGCGTCCTACGAGCAGTACTTC. It codes for CASSHSGTASYEQYF. The genes are TRBV5-1 and TRBJ2-7, with TRBD1 matching 7 bases. Germline CDR1 reads SGHRS; CDR2 reads YFSETQ. The CDR3 contains 15 residues. After removal of 4 bases from V and 1 base from J, the junction contained 8 bases not matched to a gene.

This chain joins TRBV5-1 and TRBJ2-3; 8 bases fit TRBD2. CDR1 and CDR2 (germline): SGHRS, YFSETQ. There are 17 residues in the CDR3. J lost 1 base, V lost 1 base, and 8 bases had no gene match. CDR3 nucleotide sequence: TGCGCCAGCAGCTTGAGGCTAGCGGGCGCTCGCACAGATACGCAGTATTTT. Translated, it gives CASSLRLAGARTDTQYF.

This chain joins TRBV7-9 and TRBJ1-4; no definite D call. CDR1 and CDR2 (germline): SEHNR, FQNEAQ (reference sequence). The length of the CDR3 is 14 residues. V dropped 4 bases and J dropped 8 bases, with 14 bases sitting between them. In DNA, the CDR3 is TGTGCCAGCAGCTATGGACTTGCGGGGGAAAAACTGTTTTTT. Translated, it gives CASSYGLAGEKLFF. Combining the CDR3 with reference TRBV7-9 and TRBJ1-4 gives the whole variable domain DTGVSQNPRHKITKRGQNVTFRCDPISEHNRLYWYRQTLGQGPEFLTYFQNEAQLEKSRLLSDRFSAERPKGSFSTLEIQRTEQGDSAMYLCASSYGLAGEKLFFGSGTQLSVL.

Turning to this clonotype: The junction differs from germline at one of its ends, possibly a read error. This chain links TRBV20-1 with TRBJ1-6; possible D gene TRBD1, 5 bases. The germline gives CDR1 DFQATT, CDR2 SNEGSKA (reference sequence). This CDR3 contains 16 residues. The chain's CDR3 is CGARDLQGSNNSPLHF. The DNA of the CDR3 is TGCGGTGCTAGAGATCTGCAGGGTTCCAATAATTCACCCCTCCACTTT.

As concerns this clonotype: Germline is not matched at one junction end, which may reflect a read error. In DNA, the CDR3 is TGCGCCAGCAGCAGGACTAGCCTAAGCTCCTACAATGAGCAGCTCTTC. This sequence encodes CASSRTSLSSYNEQLF. The rearrangement links TRBV5-1 to TRBJ2-1; 8 positions agree with TRBD2. This CDR3 region has 16 residues. The V gene's germline CDR1 is SGHRS and CDR2 YFSETQ.

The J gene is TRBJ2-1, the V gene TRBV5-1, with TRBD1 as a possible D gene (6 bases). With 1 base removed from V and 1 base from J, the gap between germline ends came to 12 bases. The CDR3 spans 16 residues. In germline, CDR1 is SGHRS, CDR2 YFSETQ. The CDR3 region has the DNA TGCGCCAGCAGCTTGACCGTCCAGGGGTCCTACAATGAGCAGTTCTTC. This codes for CASSLTVQGSYNEQFF.

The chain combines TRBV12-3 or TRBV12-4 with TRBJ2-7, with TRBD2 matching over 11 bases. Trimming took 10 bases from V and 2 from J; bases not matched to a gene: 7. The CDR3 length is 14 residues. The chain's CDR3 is CANSISGGAYEQYF. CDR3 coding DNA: TGTGCCAACAGCATTAGCGGGGGGGCCTACGAGCAGTACTTC.

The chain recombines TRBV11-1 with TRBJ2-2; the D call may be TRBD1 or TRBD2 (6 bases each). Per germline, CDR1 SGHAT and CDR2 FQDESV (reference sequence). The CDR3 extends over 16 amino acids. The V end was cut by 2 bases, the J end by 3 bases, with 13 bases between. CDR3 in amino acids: CASSLRGAGYTGELFF. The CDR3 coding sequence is TGTGCCAGCAGCTTAAGGGGGGCCGGGTACACCGGGGAGCTGTTTTTT. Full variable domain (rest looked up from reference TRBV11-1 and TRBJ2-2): EAEVAQSPRYKITEKSQAVAFWCDPISGHATLYWYRQILGQGPELLVQFQDESVVDDSQLPKDRFSAERLKGVDSTLKIQPAELGDSAMYLCASSLRGAGYTGELFFGEGSRLTVL.

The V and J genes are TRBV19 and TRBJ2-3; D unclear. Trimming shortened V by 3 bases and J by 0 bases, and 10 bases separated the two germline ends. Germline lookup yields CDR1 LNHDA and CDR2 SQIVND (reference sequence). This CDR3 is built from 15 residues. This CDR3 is CASSMRRLSTDTQYF. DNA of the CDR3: TGTGCCAGTAGTATGAGGCGGTTAAGCACAGATACGCAGTATTTT.

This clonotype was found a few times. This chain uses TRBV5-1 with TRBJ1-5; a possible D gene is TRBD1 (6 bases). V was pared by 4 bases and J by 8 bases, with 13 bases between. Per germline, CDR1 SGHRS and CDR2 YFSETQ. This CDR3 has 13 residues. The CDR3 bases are TGCGCCAGCAGCCACGCAGGGGCAGAGCCCCAGCATTTT. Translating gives CASSHAGAEPQHF.

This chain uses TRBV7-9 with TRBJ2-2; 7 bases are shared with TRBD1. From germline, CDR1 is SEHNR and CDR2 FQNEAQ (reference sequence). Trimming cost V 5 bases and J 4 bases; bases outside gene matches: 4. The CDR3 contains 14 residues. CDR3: CASSPDRFTGELFF. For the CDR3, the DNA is TGTGCCAGCAGCCCGGACAGGTTCACCGGGGAGCTGTTTTTT.